This TCR beta chain appears in the sequencing data of a study of tumor-infiltrating lymphocytes in primary liver carcinoma. Scientists recovered RNA and DNA together from about 21-30 mg of unsorted bulk tissue. This CDR3 is built from 16 residues. Germline V lookup: CDR1 SGHNT, CDR2 YENEEA. Priming with a constant-region primer yielded TCR beta cDNA from 450 to 550 ng total RNA. Sequencing libraries for TCR beta derived from three nested multiplex PCR rounds that used slightly modified ARM-PCR. PCR rounds one and two used TRBV1-TRBV30 forward primers with a C-beta reverse primer for 9 to 10 cycles each. TCRdb itself ran the multiplex PCR reads through MiXCR, one entry per CDR3 protein. This sample yields 95,000 to 100,000 distinct CDR3 sequences, of which about 63% are seen a single time; roughly 12% belongs to the top ten. On this clonotype: The junction differs from germline at one of its ends, possibly a read error.

The source is a woman in her fifties or sixties with primary liver carcinoma and hepatitis B virus infection. V and J are TRBV11-3 and TRBJ2-7; TRBD2 aligns across 12 bases. The material sequenced was liver tumor tissue from sampling region 2. Subset here: tumor region T2, inferior pole. CDR3 region: CASSRRLAGASYEQCF. DNA of the CDR3: TGTGCTAGCAGCCGGCGACTAGCGGGGGCTTCCTACGAGCAGTGCTTC.